These T cell receptor beta chains were read from a single sample in a study of blood T cell repertoires in COVID-19. Method: immunoSEQ multiplex PCR; TCRdb's copy keeps in-frame clones and lacks some. The data hold about 260,000 clones, with 84% observed a single time. The sample comprised peripheral blood. Every receptor here comes from a woman aged 40 to 50 who had recovered from COVID-19. Both conserved end residues are trimmed from each CDR3.

>TRBV12-3/TRBV12-4|TRBJ2-3
ASSFGGADTQY
>TRBV12-3/TRBV12-4|TRBJ2-1
ASRADRPNEQF
>TRBV7-8|TRBJ2-3
ASSLWTSGGVDTQY
>TRBV2|TRBJ2-7
ASNSGQGNYEQY
>TRBV4-1|TRBJ2-3
ASSQLMTLGDTQY
>TRBV29-1|TRBJ1-1
SGGQGNTEAF
>TRBV28|TRBJ1-6
ASSPMGSSYNSPLH
>TRBV10-3|TRBJ2-2
AINLGHTNTGELF
>TRBV6-5|TRBJ1-1
ASSYLSQGLTEAF
>TRBV6-5|TRBJ2-7
ASRKRGGSYYEQY
>TRBV2|TRBJ2-7
ASSRTETYEQY